The 16 T cell receptor beta chains in this list originate from one sample, sequenced in a study of shared T cell receptors in the human thymus. Produced via immunoSEQ multiplex PCR; TCRdb's table is partial and in-frame only. The table lists roughly 660,000 clones, 70% to 90% of them singletons. These data are also associated with another study on human thymus T cells.

Sample: thymocytes. These receptors were collected from a boy younger than two with a congenital heart defect.

The V gene is TRBV7-2, the J gene TRBJ1-2; 10 bases line up with TRBD1. There are 16 residues in the CDR3. The V gene end was trimmed by 4 bases and the J gene end by 4 bases; junction bases not matched to a gene: 9. The germline V gene encodes CDR1 SGHTA and CDR2 FQGNSA. Here the CDR3 DNA reads TGTGCCAGCAGCTCCCAGGGGGACAGGGGAATCTATGGCTACACCTTC. Residues: CASSSQGDRGIYGYTF.

The table lists this clone with a few counts. This chain links TRBV4-3 with TRBJ2-2, with a possible D match to TRBD2 (5 bases). The germline V gene encodes CDR1 LGHNA and CDR2 YSLEER. This CDR3 is 15 amino acids long. The V end was cut by 0 bases, the J end by 4 bases, with 9 bases between. As DNA, the CDR3 is TGCGCCAGCAGCCAAGAAGTTGCGGGCACCGGGGAGCTGTTTTTT. As protein: CASSQEVAGTGELFF.

This chain joins TRBV5-4 and TRBJ2-7, with D possibly matching TRBD2 (6 bases). The V end lost 2 bases, the J end lost 3 bases, and 21 bases lay between the germline ends. Germline-derived CDR1 and CDR2 are SGHNT and YYREEE (reference sequence). The CDR3 runs 17 residues. CDR3 in amino acids: CASSLLVRDSENYEQYF. CDR3 coding DNA: TGTGCCAGCAGCTTACTGGTAAGGGACTCCGAAAACTACGAGCAGTACTTC.

The J gene is TRBJ2-5, the V gene TRBV30, with 8 bases lining up with TRBD1. The V and J ends lost 2 bases and 4 bases, in that order; junction bases with no gene match: 9. CDR1 and CDR2 from the germline V gene are GTSNPN and SVGIG (reference sequence). The CDR3 extends over 15 amino acids. The DNA for the CDR3 is TGTGCCTGGAGTCTTCGACAGGGGTACGGAGAGACCCAGTACTTC. Translated: CAWSLRQGYGETQYF.

The V gene is TRBV30, the J gene TRBJ2-7, with 16 bases matching TRBD2. This CDR3 region has 19 residues. After removal of 0 bases from V and 6 bases from J, the junction contained 14 bases not matched to a gene. CDR1 is GTSNPN and CDR2 is SVGIG in the germline V gene (reference sequence). The CDR3 loop reads CAWSVRVAGTSGRAREQYF. CDR3 DNA sequence: TGTGCCTGGAGTGTACGAGTAGCCGGGACTAGCGGGAGGGCCCGCGAGCAGTACTTC.

The gene calls are TRBV9 and TRBJ2-1, with 9 positions matching TRBD2. Germline CDR1 is SGDLS and CDR2 is YYNGEE. The V segment lost 4 bases and the J segment 8 bases; nucleotides outside the gene matches: 22. The CDR3 loop spans 19 amino acids. CDR3 nucleotides: TGTGCCAGCAGCCCCGGGGGGGGTACTAGCGGGTCCGGTAGGGATGAGCAGTTCTTC. This encodes CASSPGGGTSGSGRDEQFF.

The genes are TRBV30 and TRBJ2-7; 8 nucleotides line up with TRBD2. The trim removed 1 base at V and 2 bases at J, leaving 4 bases unmatched. CDR1 is GTSNPN and CDR2 is SVGIG in the germline V gene (reference sequence). This CDR3 region has 14 residues. CDR3 nucleotides: TGTGCCTGGAGTGCCCCGGGGGGGCCCTACGAGCAGTACTTC. It yields the protein CAWSAPGGPYEQYF.

The V call is TRBV15, the J call TRBJ1-5; D gene ambiguous. The CDR3 is made up of 14 amino acids. Between the trimmed V and J ends, which lost 5 bases and 2 bases, there was a span of 10 bases. The germline CDR1 and CDR2 sequences are LNHNV and YYDKDF (reference sequence). The CDR3 loop reads CATSDGEGNQPQHF. DNA for the CDR3: TGTGCCACCAGCGACGGGGAGGGCAATCAGCCCCAGCATTTT.

The chain combines TRBV11-3 with TRBJ2-1, with 10 bases matching TRBD1. V dropped 3 bases and J dropped 7; count of bases not matched to a gene: 6. Germline V gene lookup returns CDR1 SGHNT and CDR2 YENEEA. The CDR3 consists of 15 residues. The CDR3 loop is CASSFSGQGENEQFF. The CDR3 bases are TGTGCCAGCAGCTTCTCTGGACAGGGGGAAAATGAGCAGTTCTTC. The whole variable domain, remainder taken from reference TRBV11-3 and TRBJ2-1, is EAGVVQSPRYKIIEKKQPVAFWCNPISGHNTLYWYLQNLGQGPELLIRYENEEAVDDSQLPKDRFSAERLKGVDSTLKIQPAELGDSAVYLCASSFSGQGENEQFFGPGTRLTVL.

The chain combines TRBV27 with TRBJ2-1; D remains unclear. Germline CDR1 is MNHEY and CDR2 is SMNVEV (reference sequence). V lost 1 base and J 7 bases, leaving 14 bases between the germline ends. CDR3 length: 15 amino acids. CDR3 DNA sequence: TGTGCCAGCAGTTTATTACCTAGGCGGTTGAATGAGCAGTTCTTC. Its translation is CASSLLPRRLNEQFF.

V is TRBV15 and J is TRBJ1-4; tentatively, D is TRBD1 (5 bases). The germline gives CDR1 LNHNV, CDR2 YYDKDF (reference sequence). The V gene lost 6 bases and the J gene lost 11 bases, with 22 bases spanning the gap. This CDR3 spans 15 amino acids. CDR3 nucleotides: TGTGCCACCAGACCCAACAACAGGTTTTGGGTGAAACTGTTTTTT. As protein: CATRPNNRFWVKLFF.

This clone was counted a few times. The DNA of the CDR3 is TGTGCCAGCAGCTTATATGGCGGGAGGGAGGAGACCCAGTACTTC. Its protein is CASSLYGGREETQYF. The chain recombines TRBV7-2 with TRBJ2-5, with 9 nucleotides matching TRBD2. V lost 2 bases and J lost 5; bases outside the gene matches: 6. The CDR3 sequence is 15 residues long. Germline CDR1 SGHTA, CDR2 FQGNSA.

This clone has a single count. This chain joins TRBV2 and TRBJ2-3; 10 bases agree with TRBD2. The CDR3 totals 15 residues. The V segment lost 3 bases and the J segment 3 bases; nucleotides outside the gene matches: 3. CDR1 SNHLY and CDR2 FYNNEI come from the germline V gene. The chain's CDR3 is CASSDLAGETDTQYF. In DNA form, the CDR3 reads TGTGCCAGCAGTGATCTAGCGGGAGAGACAGATACGCAGTATTTT.

This chain connects TRBV18 to TRBJ2-2; 7 bases match TRBD2. The CDR3 is made up of 17 amino acids. CDR1 and CDR2 (germline): KGHSH, LQKENI. Trimming cost V 6 bases and J 4 bases; bases outside gene matches: 14. The chain's CDR3 is CASSPFAAGEGTGELFF. The CDR3 nucleotides are TGTGCCAGCTCTCCCTTCGCCGCGGGAGAGGGCACCGGGGAGCTGTTTTTT.

The genes are TRBV11-3 and TRBJ2-2, with a weak D call TRBD2 (5 bases). With 0 bases removed from V and 6 bases from J, the gap between germline ends came to 17 bases. This CDR3 region has 17 residues. Per germline, CDR1 SGHNT and CDR2 YENEEA. This CDR3 reads CASSLDLVSGKSGELFF. CDR3 nucleotide sequence: TGTGCCAGCAGCTTAGATCTTGTATCGGGGAAGTCCGGGGAGCTGTTTTTT.

With regard to this clone: One junction end disagrees with the germline gene, perhaps due to a read error. The chain recombines TRBV7-7 with TRBJ2-1; D possibly corresponds to TRBD1 (5 bases). The CDR3 sequence is 14 residues long. Germline CDR1 is SSHAT and CDR2 is FNYEAQ (reference sequence). CDR3 protein: CASSPVGLEFEQFF. The CDR3, as DNA: TGTGCTAGCAGCCCAGTGGGGCTAGAGTTTGAGCAGTTCTTC.